This T cell receptor beta chain was sequenced for a study of cytomegalovirus exposure and HLA in healthy donors. Study results and limitations: Earlier findings revealed that most TCR beta V segments proved productive either about 90% or about 30% of the time. A later analysis found that most CMV-associated TCR beta chains appeared HLA-restricted.

A note on this clone: No antigen is known for it.

The CDR3 covers 12 residues. Germline loops: CDR1 SGHTA, CDR2 FQGNSA. The ends were cut back, 1 base at V and 6 bases at J, with 7 bases in the middle. This PCR relied on a set of 60 Vbeta primers and 13 Jbeta primers. Some clones are missing from TCRdb's copy, which holds only in-frame ones; the method was immunoSEQ multiplex PCR. The data show fewer than 180,000 clones, about four fifths seen once. J is TRBJ2-7 and V is TRBV7-2; the D is unclear. This clonotype originated in a human donor in good health. The source material was PBMCs. The CDR3 DNA follows: TGTGCCAGCAGCTTAGGAGCCCGCGAGCAGTACTTC. This gives the protein CASSLGAREQYF.